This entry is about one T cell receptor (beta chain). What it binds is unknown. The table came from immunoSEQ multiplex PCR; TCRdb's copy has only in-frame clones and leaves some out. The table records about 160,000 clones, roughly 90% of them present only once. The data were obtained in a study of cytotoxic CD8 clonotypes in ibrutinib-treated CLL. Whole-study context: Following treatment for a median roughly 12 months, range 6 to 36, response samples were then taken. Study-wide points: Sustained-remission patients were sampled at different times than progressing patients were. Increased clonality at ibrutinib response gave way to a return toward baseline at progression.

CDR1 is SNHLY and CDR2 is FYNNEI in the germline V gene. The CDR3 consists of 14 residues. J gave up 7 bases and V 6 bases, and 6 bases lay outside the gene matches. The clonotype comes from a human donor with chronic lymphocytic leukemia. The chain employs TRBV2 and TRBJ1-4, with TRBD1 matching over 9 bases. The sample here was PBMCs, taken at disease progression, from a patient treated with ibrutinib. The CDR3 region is CASSRTGAREKLFF. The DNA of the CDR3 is TGTGCCAGCAGCAGGACAGGGGCTCGTGAAAAACTGTTTTTT.